A selection of T cell receptor beta chains follows, all from one sample in a study of cytomegalovirus exposure and HLA in healthy donors. Profiling relied on immunoSEQ multiplex PCR, and the TCRdb table lists in-frame clones only, not all of them. The data contain roughly 220,000 clones, approximately 90% of them singletons. Sequenced: PBMCs. All receptors derive from a woman between 18 and 29 years old in good health and CMV-seronegative. Each CDR3 is given with its conserved first and last residue. The order of the fields is V gene, D gene, clone size, J gene, CDR3 DNA, CDR3 protein. D genes are given only for firm matches. Clone sizes are given selectively: once, few, many, or a class where the clone is expanded.

v_gene: TRBV6-5
d_gene: .
abundance: once
j_gene: TRBJ2-5
CDR3nt: TGTGCCAGCAGCCCGTCTGTTCGGGAGACCCAGTACTTC
CDR3aa: CASSPSVRETQYF

v_gene: TRBV28
d_gene: .
abundance: .
j_gene: TRBJ1-6
CDR3nt: TGTGCCGCCACGGAATCACAGGGTAGCCTCCACTTT
CDR3aa: CAATESQGSLHF

v_gene: TRBV30
d_gene: .
abundance: few
j_gene: TRBJ1-1
CDR3nt: TGTGCCTGGAGTGCGTACATGAACACTGAAGCTTTCTTT
CDR3aa: CAWSAYMNTEAFF

v_gene: TRBV6-1
d_gene: .
abundance: .
j_gene: TRBJ2-3
CDR3nt: TGTGCCAGCAGTGAAGCTATCGGGGGATACACAGATACGCAGTATTTT
CDR3aa: CASSEAIGGYTDTQYF

v_gene: TRBV6-1
d_gene: .
abundance: .
j_gene: TRBJ2-1
CDR3nt: TGTGCCAGCAGTGAAGGAGACTATAAAACAGATGAGCAGTTCTTC
CDR3aa: CASSEGDYKTDEQFF

v_gene: TRBV4-1
d_gene: TRBD1
abundance: .
j_gene: TRBJ2-3
CDR3nt: TGCGCCAGCAGCCTCGGGACAGCTAGCACAGATACGCAGTATTTT
CDR3aa: CASSLGTASTDTQYF

v_gene: TRBV19
d_gene: TRBD1
abundance: .
j_gene: TRBJ2-6
CDR3nt: TGTGCCAGTAGTACGCCGGACAGGGTCACTGGGGCCAACGTCCTGACTTTC
CDR3aa: CASSTPDRVTGANVLTF

v_gene: TRBV4-1
d_gene: TRBD2
abundance: once
j_gene: TRBJ2-7
CDR3nt: TGCGCCAGCAGCCTCTTGTCCGGGGGGGAAACCTACGAGCAGTACTTC
CDR3aa: CASSLLSGGETYEQYF

v_gene: TRBV7-2
d_gene: TRBD2
abundance: .
j_gene: TRBJ2-7
CDR3nt: TGTGCCAGCAGCCCCCGACTAGCGCTACCCTACGAGCAGTACTTC
CDR3aa: CASSPRLALPYEQYF

v_gene: TRBV11-3
d_gene: .
abundance: .
j_gene: TRBJ1-1
CDR3nt: TGTGCCAGCAGCTTAGGAACAGACCCTAACACTGAAGCTTTCTTT
CDR3aa: CASSLGTDPNTEAFF

v_gene: TRBV30
d_gene: TRBD2
abundance: .
j_gene: TRBJ2-7
CDR3nt: TGTGCCTGGAGGGAAGCGGGAGGGTTAGGGTACGAGCAGTACTTC
CDR3aa: CAWREAGGLGYEQYF

v_gene: TRBV6-5
d_gene: .
abundance: .
j_gene: TRBJ2-7
CDR3nt: TGTGCCAGCAGTTACTCAAGCGACAGGCTGTACGAGCAGTACTTC
CDR3aa: CASSYSSDRLYEQYF

v_gene: TRBV27
d_gene: .
abundance: .
j_gene: TRBJ1-1
CDR3nt: TGTGCCAGCAGTTTATTCGGAGGGGCCCTGAACACTGAAGCTTTCTTT
CDR3aa: CASSLFGGALNTEAFF

v_gene: TRBV6-1
d_gene: TRBD1
abundance: .
j_gene: TRBJ1-3
CDR3nt: TGTGCCAGCCCAGGGGGGTTCTCTGGAAACACCATATATTTT
CDR3aa: CASPGGFSGNTIYF

v_gene: TRBV14
d_gene: .
abundance: .
j_gene: TRBJ2-5
CDR3nt: TGTGCCAGCAGCCTCATTTTCGGGGGTCACGAGACCCAGTACTTC
CDR3aa: CASSLIFGGHETQYF

v_gene: TRBV7-3
d_gene: TRBD2
abundance: .
j_gene: TRBJ2-3
CDR3nt: TGTGCCAGCAGTTCACCTAGCGGGAGTTCGGATACGCAGTATTTT
CDR3aa: CASSSPSGSSDTQYF

v_gene: TRBV7-2
d_gene: .
abundance: .
j_gene: TRBJ2-1
CDR3nt: TGTGCCAGCAGCTTAGAGTCTAGCAGCAATGAGCAGTTCTTC
CDR3aa: CASSLESSSNEQFF

v_gene: TRBV6-1
d_gene: TRBD1
abundance: .
j_gene: TRBJ1-5
CDR3nt: TGTGCCAGCAGCGAAGGGGCAGGGGGTTATAGCAATCAGCCCCAGCATTTT
CDR3aa: CASSEGAGGYSNQPQHF

v_gene: TRBV4-1
d_gene: TRBD1
abundance: .
j_gene: TRBJ2-2
CDR3nt: TGCGCCAGCAGCCATGTCGGGACAGGGGACACCGGGGAGCTGTTTTTT
CDR3aa: CASSHVGTGDTGELFF

v_gene: TRBV12-5
d_gene: .
abundance: once
j_gene: TRBJ1-1
CDR3nt: TGTGCTAGTGCCTTAGGGGTTACTGAAGCTTTCTTT
CDR3aa: CASALGVTEAFF

v_gene: TRBV6-1
d_gene: .
abundance: .
j_gene: TRBJ2-1
CDR3nt: TGTGCCAGCAGAGGAGGACTACAGGCCTACAATGAGCAGTTCTTC
CDR3aa: CASRGGLQAYNEQFF

v_gene: TRBV7-9
d_gene: TRBD2
abundance: .
j_gene: TRBJ2-7
CDR3nt: TGTGCCAGCAGTTACGGGAGGCTCTACTACGAGCAGTACTTC
CDR3aa: CASSYGRLYYEQYF

v_gene: TRBV7-3
d_gene: TRBD2
abundance: .
j_gene: TRBJ2-7
CDR3nt: TGTGCCAGCAGCTTAATGGGCCTAGCGGGCTCCGAGCAGTACTTC
CDR3aa: CASSLMGLAGSEQYF

v_gene: TRBV25-1
d_gene: TRBD2
abundance: .
j_gene: TRBJ2-5
CDR3nt: TGTGCCAGCAGTCTTCGGGGACTAGGTGGTGAGACCCAGTACTTC
CDR3aa: CASSLRGLGGETQYF

v_gene: TRBV9
d_gene: TRBD2
abundance: .
j_gene: TRBJ2-1
CDR3nt: TGTGCCAGCAGCCCTCGGACTAGCGGGAGGGCCTTAGAGCAGTTCTTC
CDR3aa: CASSPRTSGRALEQFF

v_gene: TRBV7-3
d_gene: .
abundance: .
j_gene: TRBJ1-1
CDR3nt: TGTGCCAGCAGCTTATGGGGCAGGAACACTGAAGCTTTCTTT
CDR3aa: CASSLWGRNTEAFF

v_gene: TRBV30
d_gene: TRBD2
abundance: .
j_gene: TRBJ2-7
CDR3nt: TGTGCCTGGAGGGGACTAGCGGATTACGAGCAGTACTTC
CDR3aa: CAWRGLADYEQYF

v_gene: TRBV13
d_gene: TRBD1
abundance: .
j_gene: TRBJ1-2
CDR3nt: TGTGCCAGCAGCTCAGACAGGGCGTATGGCTACACCTTC
CDR3aa: CASSSDRAYGYTF

v_gene: TRBV7-8
d_gene: TRBD2
abundance: .
j_gene: TRBJ2-7
CDR3nt: TGTGCCAGCAGCCGGATCAGCGGGGAGCTCTACGAGCAGTACTTC
CDR3aa: CASSRISGELYEQYF

v_gene: TRBV19
d_gene: .
abundance: .
j_gene: TRBJ2-4
CDR3nt: TGTGCCACCTCCGACAGCGCCATGGAAAACATTCAGTACTTC
CDR3aa: CATSDSAMENIQYF

v_gene: TRBV13
d_gene: TRBD1
abundance: .
j_gene: TRBJ1-1
CDR3nt: TGTGCCAGCAGCCCCCGGTCAGTTAACTCCGGGACAGGGTTTCGTCCAAGTCTAGCTTTCTTT
CDR3aa: CASSPRSVNSGTGFRPSLAFF

v_gene: TRBV6-4
d_gene: .
abundance: .
j_gene: TRBJ2-2
CDR3nt: TGTGCCAGCAGCGAGGGGGAGAACACCGGGGAGCTGTTTTTT
CDR3aa: CASSEGENTGELFF

v_gene: TRBV2
d_gene: .
abundance: .
j_gene: TRBJ1-1
CDR3nt: TGTGCCAGCAGTATGACGGGGGTGGGAGGTTTCTTT
CDR3aa: CASSMTGVGGFF

v_gene: TRBV10-1
d_gene: .
abundance: once
j_gene: TRBJ2-7
CDR3nt: TGCGCCAGCAGTGAGGGAGGGGGGGGCGAGCAGTACTTC
CDR3aa: CASSEGGGGEQYF

v_gene: TRBV7-9
d_gene: TRBD1
abundance: .
j_gene: TRBJ2-4
CDR3nt: TGTGCCAGCAGCCAGGGGGCCGGACAGGGACTAGCCAAAAACATTCAGTACTTC
CDR3aa: CASSQGAGQGLAKNIQYF

v_gene: TRBV6-6
d_gene: .
abundance: .
j_gene: TRBJ1-1
CDR3nt: TGTGCCAGCACCCCACGGGGGAACACTGAAGCTTTCTTT
CDR3aa: CASTPRGNTEAFF

v_gene: TRBV18
d_gene: TRBD1
abundance: .
j_gene: TRBJ1-1
CDR3nt: TGTGCCAGCTCACCGGGACAGAGGAACACTGAAGCTTTCTTT
CDR3aa: CASSPGQRNTEAFF

v_gene: TRBV6-1
d_gene: TRBD1
abundance: .
j_gene: TRBJ1-3
CDR3nt: TGTGCCGTCCGGGACAGGGCTTCGGCTGGAAACACCATATATTTT
CDR3aa: CAVRDRASAGNTIYF

v_gene: TRBV20-1
d_gene: .
abundance: .
j_gene: TRBJ1-2
CDR3nt: TGCAGTGCTAGAAGCCGTGGCTACACCTTC
CDR3aa: CSARSRGYTF

v_gene: TRBV5-1
d_gene: .
abundance: .
j_gene: TRBJ2-2
CDR3nt: TGCGCCAGCAGCGTGACAGGGAACACCGGGGAGCTGTTTTTT
CDR3aa: CASSVTGNTGELFF

v_gene: TRBV18
d_gene: TRBD2
abundance: .
j_gene: TRBJ2-1
CDR3nt: TGTGCCAGCTCACCACCGGGACTAGCGGGCCCAAATGAGCAGTTCTTC
CDR3aa: CASSPPGLAGPNEQFF

v_gene: TRBV19
d_gene: .
abundance: once
j_gene: TRBJ2-7
CDR3nt: TGTGCCAGTAGCGACACCTCAACCGGCGAGCAGTACTTC
CDR3aa: CASSDTSTGEQYF

v_gene: TRBV27
d_gene: TRBD1
abundance: once
j_gene: TRBJ1-5
CDR3nt: TGTGCCAGCAGTAGACAGGGACACGGCCAGCCCCAGCATTTT
CDR3aa: CASSRQGHGQPQHF

v_gene: TRBV29-1
d_gene: .
abundance: .
j_gene: TRBJ1-1
CDR3nt: TGCAGCGTTGATTTGGGGGGGCTTGAAGCTTTCTTT
CDR3aa: CSVDLGGLEAFF

v_gene: TRBV4-1
d_gene: TRBD2
abundance: .
j_gene: TRBJ2-7
CDR3nt: TGCGCCAGCAGCCTCGGGACTACAGACGAGCAGTACTTC
CDR3aa: CASSLGTTDEQYF

v_gene: TRBV7-8
d_gene: .
abundance: .
j_gene: TRBJ2-7
CDR3nt: TGTGCCAGCAGCAACGCAGGGGCCGGTTACGAGCAGTACTTC
CDR3aa: CASSNAGAGYEQYF

v_gene: TRBV30
d_gene: .
abundance: .
j_gene: TRBJ1-5
CDR3nt: TGTGCCTGGAGGTCCAGGGTGGAGGGTCAGCCCCAGCATTTT
CDR3aa: CAWRSRVEGQPQHF